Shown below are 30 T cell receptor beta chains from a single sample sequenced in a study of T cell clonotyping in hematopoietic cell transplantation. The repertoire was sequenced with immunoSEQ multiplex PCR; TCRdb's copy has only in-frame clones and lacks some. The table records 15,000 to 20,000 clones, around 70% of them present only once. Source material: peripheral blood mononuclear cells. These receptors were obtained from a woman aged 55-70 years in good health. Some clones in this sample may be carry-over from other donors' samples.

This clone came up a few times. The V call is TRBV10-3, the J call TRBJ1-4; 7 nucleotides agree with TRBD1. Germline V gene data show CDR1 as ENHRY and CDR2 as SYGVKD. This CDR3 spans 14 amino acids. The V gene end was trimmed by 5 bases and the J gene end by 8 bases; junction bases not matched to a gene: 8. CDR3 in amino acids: CAISPGQEQEKLFF. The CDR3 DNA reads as TGTGCCATCAGTCCCGGACAGGAGCAAGAAAAACTGTTTTTT.

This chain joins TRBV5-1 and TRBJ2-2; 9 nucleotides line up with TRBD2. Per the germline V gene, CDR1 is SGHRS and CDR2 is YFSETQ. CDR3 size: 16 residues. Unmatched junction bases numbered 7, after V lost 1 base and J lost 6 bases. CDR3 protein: CASSLSLAGAPGELFF. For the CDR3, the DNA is TGCGCCAGCAGCTTGTCCTTAGCGGGAGCCCCCGGGGAGCTGTTTTTT.

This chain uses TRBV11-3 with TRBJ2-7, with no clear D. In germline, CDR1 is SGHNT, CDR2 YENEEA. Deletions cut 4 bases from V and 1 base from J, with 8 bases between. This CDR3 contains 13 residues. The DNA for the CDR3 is TGTGCCAGCAGCTCCCCCGGATCCTACGAGCAGTACTTC. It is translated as CASSSPGSYEQYF.

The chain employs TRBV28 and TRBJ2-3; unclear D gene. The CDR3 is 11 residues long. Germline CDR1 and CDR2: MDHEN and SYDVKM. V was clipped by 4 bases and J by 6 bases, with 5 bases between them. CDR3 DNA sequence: TGTGCCAGCAGTTCTCCGGATACGCAGTATTTT. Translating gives CASSSPDTQYF.

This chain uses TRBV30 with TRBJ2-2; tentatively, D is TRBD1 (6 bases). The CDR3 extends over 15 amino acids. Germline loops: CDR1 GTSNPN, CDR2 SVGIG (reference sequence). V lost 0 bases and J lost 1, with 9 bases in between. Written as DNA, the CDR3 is TGTGCCTGGAGTGTGGGGACATTGAACACCGGGGAGCTGTTTTTT. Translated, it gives CAWSVGTLNTGELFF.

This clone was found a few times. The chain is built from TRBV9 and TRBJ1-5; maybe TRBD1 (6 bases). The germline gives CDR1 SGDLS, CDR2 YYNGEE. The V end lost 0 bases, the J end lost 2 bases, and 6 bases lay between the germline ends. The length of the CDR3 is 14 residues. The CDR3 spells CASSVEGGNQPQHF. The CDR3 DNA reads TGTGCCAGCAGCGTAGAGGGGGGCAATCAGCCCCAGCATTTT.

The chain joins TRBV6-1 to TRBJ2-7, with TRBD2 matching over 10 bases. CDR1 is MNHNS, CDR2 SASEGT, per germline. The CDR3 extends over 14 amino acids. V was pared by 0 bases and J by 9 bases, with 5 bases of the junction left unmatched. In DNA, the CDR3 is TGTGCCAGCAGTGAAGCATCTAGCGGGAGAGGGCAGTACTTC. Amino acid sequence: CASSEASSGRGQYF.

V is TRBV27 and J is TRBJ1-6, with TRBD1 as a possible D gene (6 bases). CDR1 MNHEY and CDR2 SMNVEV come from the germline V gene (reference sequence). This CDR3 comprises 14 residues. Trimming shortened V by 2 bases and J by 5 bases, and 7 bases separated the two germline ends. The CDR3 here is CASSLTGNNSPLHF. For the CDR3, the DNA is TGTGCCAGCAGTTTAACAGGGAATAATTCACCCCTCCACTTT.

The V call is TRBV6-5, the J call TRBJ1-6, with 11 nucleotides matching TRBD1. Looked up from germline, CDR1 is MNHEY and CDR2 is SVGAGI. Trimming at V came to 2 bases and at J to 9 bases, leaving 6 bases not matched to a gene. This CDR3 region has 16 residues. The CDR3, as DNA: TGTGCCAGCAGTTACCGGTCCGGGACAGGGGGTTCACCCCTCCACTTT. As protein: CASSYRSGTGGSPLHF.

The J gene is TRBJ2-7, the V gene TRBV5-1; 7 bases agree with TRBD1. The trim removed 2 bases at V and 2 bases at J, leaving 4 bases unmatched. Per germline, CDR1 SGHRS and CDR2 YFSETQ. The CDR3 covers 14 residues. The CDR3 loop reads CASSLITGAYEQYF. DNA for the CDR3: TGCGCCAGCAGCTTAATCACAGGGGCCTACGAGCAGTACTTC.

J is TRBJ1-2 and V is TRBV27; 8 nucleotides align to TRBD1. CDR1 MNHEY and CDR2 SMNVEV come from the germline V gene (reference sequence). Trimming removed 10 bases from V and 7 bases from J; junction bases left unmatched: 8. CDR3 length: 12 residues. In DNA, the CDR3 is TGTGCCACTACAGGGGGACCCAGTGGCTACACCTTC. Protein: CATTGGPSGYTF.

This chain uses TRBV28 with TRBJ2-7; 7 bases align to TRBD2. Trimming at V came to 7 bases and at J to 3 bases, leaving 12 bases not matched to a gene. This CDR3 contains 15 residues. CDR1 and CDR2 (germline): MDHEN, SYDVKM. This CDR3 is CASIPRASGNYEQYF. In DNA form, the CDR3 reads TGTGCCAGCATCCCCCGGGCCAGCGGGAACTACGAGCAGTACTTC.

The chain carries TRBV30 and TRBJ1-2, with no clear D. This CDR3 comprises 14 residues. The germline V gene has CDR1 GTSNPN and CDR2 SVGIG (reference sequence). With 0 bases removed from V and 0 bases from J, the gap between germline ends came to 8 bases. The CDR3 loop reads CAWSVGLANYGYTF. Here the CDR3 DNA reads TGTGCCTGGAGTGTGGGGTTAGCTAACTATGGCTACACCTTC.

Here the CDR3 reads CASSVEGPDEQYF. CDR3 nucleotide sequence: TGTGCCAGCAGCGTAGAGGGTCCTGACGAGCAGTACTTC. The chain carries TRBV9 and TRBJ2-7; the D is unclear. Germline-derived CDR1 and CDR2 are SGDLS and YYNGEE. Trimming removed 0 bases at V and 5 bases at J, with 9 bases between. The CDR3 has 13 amino acids. The full variable domain, with the rest looked up from reference TRBV9 and TRBJ2-7, is DSGVTQTPKHLITATGQRVTLRCSPRSGDLSVYWYQQSLDQGLQFLIQYYNGEERAKGNILERFSAQQFPDLHSELNLSSLELGDSALYFCASSVEGPDEQYFGPGTRLTVT.

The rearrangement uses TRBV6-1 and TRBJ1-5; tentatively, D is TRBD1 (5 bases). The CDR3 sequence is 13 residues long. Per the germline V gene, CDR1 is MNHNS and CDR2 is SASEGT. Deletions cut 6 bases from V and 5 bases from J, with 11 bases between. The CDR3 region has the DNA TGTGCCAGCAGCGGATGGGGGGATCAGCCCCAGCATTTT. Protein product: CASSGWGDQPQHF.

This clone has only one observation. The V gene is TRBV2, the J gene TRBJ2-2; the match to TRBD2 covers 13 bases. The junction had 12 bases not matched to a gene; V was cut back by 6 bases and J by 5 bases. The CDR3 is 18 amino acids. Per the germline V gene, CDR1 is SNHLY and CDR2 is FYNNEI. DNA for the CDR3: TGTGCCAGCAGCGGAGAGGGACTAGCGGGATTCGGGACCGGGGAGCTGTTTTTT. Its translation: CASSGEGLAGFGTGELFF.

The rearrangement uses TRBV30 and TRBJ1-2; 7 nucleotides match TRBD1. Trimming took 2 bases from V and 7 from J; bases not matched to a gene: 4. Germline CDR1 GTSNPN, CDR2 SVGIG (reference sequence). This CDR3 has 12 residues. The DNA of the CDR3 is TGTGCCTGGAGTACTACAGGGGTTGGCTACACCTTC. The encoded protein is CAWSTTGVGYTF. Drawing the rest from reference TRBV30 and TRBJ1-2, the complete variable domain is SQTIHQWPATLVQPVGSPLSLECTVEGTSNPNLYWYRQAAGRGLQLLFYSVGIGQISSEVPQNLSASRPQDRQFILSSKKLLLSDSGFYLCAWSTTGVGYTFGSGTRLTVV.

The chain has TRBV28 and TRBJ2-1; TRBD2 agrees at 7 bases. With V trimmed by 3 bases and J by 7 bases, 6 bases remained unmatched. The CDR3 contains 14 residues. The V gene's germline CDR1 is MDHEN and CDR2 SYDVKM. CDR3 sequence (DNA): TGTGCCAGCAGTTTCCCGGGGGGTCTGAATGAGCAGTTCTTC. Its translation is CASSFPGGLNEQFF.

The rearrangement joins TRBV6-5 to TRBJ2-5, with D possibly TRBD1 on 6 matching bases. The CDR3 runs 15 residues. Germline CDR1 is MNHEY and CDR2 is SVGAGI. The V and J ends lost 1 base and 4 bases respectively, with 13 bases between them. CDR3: CASSYWQGSGETQYF. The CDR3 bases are TGTGCCAGCAGTTACTGGCAGGGGTCGGGAGAGACCCAGTACTTC.

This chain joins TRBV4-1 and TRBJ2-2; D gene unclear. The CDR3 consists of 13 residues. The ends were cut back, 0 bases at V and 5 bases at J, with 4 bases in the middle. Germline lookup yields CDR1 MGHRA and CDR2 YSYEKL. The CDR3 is CASSQERTGELFF. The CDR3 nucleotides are TGCGCCAGCAGCCAAGAAAGGACCGGGGAGCTGTTTTTT.

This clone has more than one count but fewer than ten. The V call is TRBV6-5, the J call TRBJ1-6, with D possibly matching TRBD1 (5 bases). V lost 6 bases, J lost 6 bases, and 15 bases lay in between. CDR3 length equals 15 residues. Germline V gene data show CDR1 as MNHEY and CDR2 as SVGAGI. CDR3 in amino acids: CASSDGPGINSPLHF. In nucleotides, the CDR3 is TGTGCCAGCAGCGATGGGCCAGGGATTAATTCACCCCTCCACTTT.

In DNA form, the CDR3 reads TGTGCCTGGAGGGCCAGGGCTGAAGCTTTCTTT. Its protein product is CAWRARAEAFF. This sequence joins TRBV30 and TRBJ1-1; D is possibly TRBD1 (5 bases). CDR3 length equals 11 residues. Germline-derived CDR1 and CDR2 are GTSNPN and SVGIG (reference sequence). The V end lost 3 bases, the J end lost 6 bases, and 8 bases lay between the germline ends.

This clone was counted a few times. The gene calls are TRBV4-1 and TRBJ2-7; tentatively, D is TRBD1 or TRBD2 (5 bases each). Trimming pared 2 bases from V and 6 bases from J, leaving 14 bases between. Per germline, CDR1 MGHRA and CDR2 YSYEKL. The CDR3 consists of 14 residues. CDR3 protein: CASSQPGTTREQYF. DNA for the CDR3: TGCGCCAGCAGCCAACCCGGGACGACTCGCGAGCAGTACTTC.

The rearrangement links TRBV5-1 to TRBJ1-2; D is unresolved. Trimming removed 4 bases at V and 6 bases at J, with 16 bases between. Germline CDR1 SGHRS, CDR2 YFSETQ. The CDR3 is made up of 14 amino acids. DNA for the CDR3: TGCGCCAGCAGCGTCGCAGAGTCCCTCGATGGCTACACCTTC. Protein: CASSVAESLDGYTF.

CDR3: CASSQGGQGLLDYGYTF. CDR3 nucleotide sequence: TGCGCCAGCAGCCAAGGGGGTCAGGGTCTTTTGGACTATGGCTACACCTTC. The J gene is TRBJ1-2, the V gene TRBV4-1, with D perhaps matching TRBD1 (5 bases). Trimming left V 1 base short and J 3 bases short, with 18 bases between. The CDR3 covers 17 residues. Germline V gives CDR1 MGHRA, CDR2 YSYEKL.

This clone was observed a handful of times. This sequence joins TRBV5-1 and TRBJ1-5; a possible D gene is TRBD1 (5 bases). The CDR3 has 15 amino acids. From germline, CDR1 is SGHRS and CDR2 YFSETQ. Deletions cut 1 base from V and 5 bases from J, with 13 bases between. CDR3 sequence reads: CASSLQGARDQPQHF. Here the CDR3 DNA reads TGCGCCAGCAGCTTGCAAGGGGCAAGGGATCAGCCCCAGCATTTT.

CDR3 nucleotides: TGTGCCAGCAGCTTGGTAGGGGACGAGCAGTACTTC. It specifies CASSLVGDEQYF. The rearrangement links TRBV5-6 to TRBJ2-7, with D perhaps TRBD1 (5 bases). Germline CDR1 SGHDT, CDR2 YYEEEE. V lost 0 bases to trimming and J lost 5 bases, with 6 bases between them. The CDR3 runs to 12 residues.

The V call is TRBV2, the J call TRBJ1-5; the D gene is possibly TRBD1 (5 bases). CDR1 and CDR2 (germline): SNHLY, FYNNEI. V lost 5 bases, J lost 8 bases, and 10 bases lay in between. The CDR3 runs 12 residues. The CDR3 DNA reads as TGTGCCAGCAGTTGGGACCTAGAGCCCCAGCATTTT. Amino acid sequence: CASSWDLEPQHF.

CDR3: CASSQPTGRGKEKLFF. CDR3 nucleotide sequence: TGCGCCAGCAGCCAGCCGACAGGGAGAGGGAAAGAAAAACTGTTTTTT. The J gene is TRBJ1-4, the V gene TRBV4-1; 7 nucleotides align to TRBD1. The junction had 12 bases not matched to a gene; V was cut back by 3 bases and J by 8 bases. CDR3 size: 16 residues. Germline V gives CDR1 MGHRA, CDR2 YSYEKL.

The CDR3 here is CSVGTMGTNEKLFF. CDR3 in DNA: TGCAGCGTTGGAACCATGGGGACTAATGAAAAACTGTTTTTT. V gene TRBV29-1 combines with J gene TRBJ1-4; the D is unclear. In germline, CDR1 is SQVTM, CDR2 ANQGSEA. Trimming stripped 4 bases from V and 2 bases from J, with 11 bases between. The CDR3 length is 14 residues.